Presented here are 5 T cell receptor beta chains from one specimen sequenced in a study of shared clonotypes between healthy human individuals. Sequencing used immunoSEQ multiplex PCR; TCRdb keeps in-frame clones, though not all of them. The table includes around 2,000,000 clones, 85% to 95% detected once. Sequenced sample: naive CD4+ T cells sorted from blood. Subset given: CD45RA+ positively selected. The receptors derive from a man aged 18 to 35 in good health.

The chain combines TRBV18 with TRBJ1-1; D not resolved. Trimming stripped 1 base from V and 10 bases from J, with 13 bases between. The CDR3 has 13 amino acids. Germline CDR1 and CDR2: KGHSH and LQKENI. The CDR3 loop reads CASSPQAGKAAFF. The CDR3 nucleotides read TGTGCCAGCTCACCACAGGCGGGTAAGGCAGCTTTCTTT. The variable domain in full, completed from reference TRBV18 and TRBJ1-1, reads NAGVMQNPRHLVRRRGQEARLRCSPMKGHSHVYWYRQLPEEGLKFMVYLQKENIIDESGMPKERFSAEFPKEGPSILRIQQVVRGDSAAYFCASSPQAGKAAFFGQGTRLTVV.

The V and J genes are TRBV21-1 and TRBJ1-4. TRBV21-1 is classified as a pseudogene. This CDR3 is built from 15 residues. This chain's CDR3 is CASRAQLEWGEKLFF. CDR3 nucleotides: TGTGCCAGCAGGGCACAGCTAGAATGGGGTGAAAAACTGTTTTTT.

J is TRBJ1-6 and V is TRBV5-1; D ambiguous. This CDR3 spans 14 amino acids. Per the germline V gene, CDR1 is SGHRS and CDR2 is YFSETQ. V was cut by 4 bases and J by 7 bases, with 12 bases left in between. The CDR3 here is CASSTGIENSPLHF. In DNA form, the CDR3 reads TGCGCCAGCAGCACGGGGATAGAGAATTCACCCCTCCACTTT.

The gene calls are TRBV19 and TRBJ1-1, with D maybe TRBD1 (6 bases). The germline CDR1 and CDR2 sequences are LNHDA and SQIVND (reference sequence). This CDR3 has 13 residues. The germline V and J ends were trimmed by 7 bases and 2 bases, with 11 bases remaining between them. This CDR3 is CASKQGLNTEAFF. CDR3 nucleotides: TGTGCCAGTAAACAGGGTTTAAACACTGAAGCTTTCTTT.

V is TRBV27 and J is TRBJ2-2, with D tentatively TRBD2 (6 bases). V shed 5 bases and J shed 0 bases, with 25 bases lying between them. The CDR3 consists of 20 residues. The germline V gene encodes CDR1 MNHEY and CDR2 SMNVEV (reference sequence). CDR3 in amino acids: CASSTSRGKATGPNTGELFF. Here the CDR3 DNA reads TGTGCCAGCAGTACCTCACGGGGGAAAGCAACCGGACCGAACACCGGGGAGCTGTTTTTT.